One sample yielded the 2 T cell receptor beta chains listed below, sequenced in a study of early stage breast cancer tumors. Measured with immunoSEQ multiplex PCR; TCRdb has only the in-frame clones, and not every one. This sample yields 20,000 to 30,000 clones, of which less than 75% are seen a single time; about a tenth belongs to the top ten. The sample comprised breast tumor tissue. The source is a person aged 60 to 70 with breast cancer.

In this sample, this clone turned up a few times. The chain recombines TRBV5-1 with TRBJ2-7; TRBD1 agrees at 8 bases. Germline V CDR1 and CDR2: SGHRS, YFSETQ. CDR3 length: 13 residues. The V gene end was trimmed by 6 bases and the J gene end by 5 bases; junction bases not matched to a gene: 7. CDR3 in amino acids: CASMVGGQDEQYF. The DNA of the CDR3 is TGCGCCAGCATGGTAGGGGGACAGGACGAGCAGTACTTC.

This clone was counted between two and nine times. V usage is TRBV28 and J usage is TRBJ1-5, with D possibly TRBD1 on 5 matching bases. V lost 10 bases, J lost 7 bases, and 23 bases lay in between. The germline V gene has CDR1 MDHEN and CDR2 SYDVKM. The CDR3 is 15 amino acids. The CDR3 coding sequence is TGTGCCACCGCAGAGACACAGGCATTCGGACAGCCCCAGCATTTT. Translation gives CATAETQAFGQPQHF.